Shown below are 19 T cell receptor beta chains from a single sample sequenced in a study of blood T cells in healthy people across ages. Combining a sample-barcoded 5' primer with a J-beta primer mix, a second PCR ran for 7 to 11 cycles. From the 5' RACE reads, TCRdb called clonotypes with MiXCR, one entry per CDR3 protein. Found here are more than 650,000 distinct CDR3 sequences, around a quarter of them singletons; the top ten hold over 2.5%. The data also belong to a second study, concerning T cells of mothers and their children.

Material for sequencing was blood. Receptors were obtained from a boy younger than 18 in good health.

This clonotype was observed a few times. The chain joins TRBV20-1 to TRBJ1-2; the D is unclear. Germline V gene lookup returns CDR1 DFQATT and CDR2 SNEGSKA (reference sequence). The V end lost 3 bases, the J end lost 2 bases, and 7 bases lay between the germline ends. This CDR3 spans 12 amino acids. The CDR3 DNA is TGCAGTGCTAGTGAGCAGAACTATGGCTACACCTTC. Residues: CSASEQNYGYTF.

The chain links TRBV4-1 to TRBJ1-2, with 9 bases that match TRBD1. Germline CDR1 MGHRA, CDR2 YSYEKL. Losses at the gene ends were 4 bases for V and 7 bases for J; bases not matched to a gene: 7. The CDR3 contains 14 residues. The CDR3 DNA sequence: TGCGCCAGCAGCCCGGGACAGGGAATAATTGGCTACACCTTC. This sequence encodes CASSPGQGIIGYTF.

The chain links TRBV6-1 to TRBJ2-1; D ambiguous. The CDR3 covers 11 residues. The germline gives CDR1 MNHNS, CDR2 SASEGT. V was pared by 1 base and J by 15 bases, with 10 bases between. The DNA for the CDR3 is TGTGCCAGCAGTGAAGGTCCGACCCGGTTCTTC. Translating it yields CASSEGPTRFF.

The chain recombines TRBV13 with TRBJ2-7, with D unresolved. The V end was cut by 5 bases, the J end by 0 bases, with 17 bases between. The CDR3 spans 16 residues. Germline CDR1 is PRHDT and CDR2 is FYEKMQ (reference sequence). The CDR3 region is CASSNSGLVPSYEQYF. The CDR3 DNA sequence: TGTGCCAGCAGCAACTCCGGTCTAGTGCCCTCCTACGAGCAGTACTTC.

This clonotype was seen a handful of times. This sequence joins TRBV15 and TRBJ2-1; TRBD2 matches 9 bases. The DNA end is more similar to TRBJ2-7, so the J call may be wrong. The CDR3 length is 14 residues. Germline values: CDR1 LNHNV, CDR2 YYDKDF (reference sequence). The CDR3 DNA reads TGTGCCACCAGCCCCGAGCGGGGGGAATACGAGCAGTACTTC. It yields the protein CATSPERGEYEQYF.

This clonotype was seen a handful of times. The rearrangement joins TRBV10-1 to TRBJ2-1; a weak D match, TRBD2 (6 bases). Per germline, CDR1 WNHNN and CDR2 SYGVQD (reference sequence). V lost 4 bases, J lost 0 bases, and 13 bases lay in between. This CDR3 spans 16 amino acids. For the CDR3, the DNA is TGCGCCAGCAGTGCCGGGAGAGTAAGCTCCTACAATGAGCAGTTCTTC. Residues: CASSAGRVSSYNEQFF.

This clonotype has more than one count but fewer than ten. The chain recombines TRBV11-2 with TRBJ2-2, with 14 bases lining up with TRBD2. Germline CDR1 reads SGHAT; CDR2 reads FQNNGV. This CDR3 contains 17 residues. V dropped 5 bases and J dropped 4; count of bases not matched to a gene: 6. The CDR3 region has the DNA TGTGCCAGCAGCCTATTTGGACTAGCGGGGGGCACCGGGGAGCTGTTTTTT. Translated, it gives CASSLFGLAGGTGELFF.

The chain employs TRBV5-1 and TRBJ2-1; D assignment may be TRBD1 or TRBD2 (6 bases each). V was pared by 2 bases and J by 4 bases, with 13 bases between. Germline V gives CDR1 SGHRS, CDR2 YFSETQ. The CDR3 spans 15 residues. The CDR3 is CASSLWGALYNEQFF. Written as DNA, the CDR3 is TGCGCCAGCAGCTTATGGGGGGCTTTGTACAATGAGCAGTTCTTC.

The genes are TRBV5-6 and TRBJ2-1; D may be TRBD2 (6 bases). This CDR3 has 15 residues. Deletions cut 4 bases from V and 3 bases from J, with 14 bases between. Germline CDR1 and CDR2: SGHDT and YYEEEE. The CDR3 region is CASSPGLGVYNEQFF. DNA for the CDR3: TGTGCCAGCAGCCCGGGACTGGGTGTCTACAATGAGCAGTTCTTC.

The gene calls are TRBV4-2 and TRBJ1-4; 7 bases map to TRBD1. The CDR3 loop spans 17 amino acids. The J segment lost 5 bases and the V segment lost 0 bases, leaving 9 bases of the junction unmatched. Germline assignment: CDR1 LGHNA and CDR2 YNFKEQ. In DNA, the CDR3 is TGTGCCAGCAGCCAAGATCCTAGGGGGCATAAAAATGAAAAACTGTTTTTT. Translating it yields CASSQDPRGHKNEKLFF.

This clonotype is a singleton in its sample. The chain employs TRBV10-3 and TRBJ1-2; 9 bases align to TRBD1. The junction had 10 bases not matched to a gene; V was cut back by 10 bases and J by 7 bases. Germline loops: CDR1 ENHRY, CDR2 SYGVKD. The CDR3 sequence is 13 residues long. The CDR3 reads CATGQGTISGYTF. The DNA of the CDR3 is TGTGCCACGGGACAGGGAACGATCTCTGGCTACACCTTC.

This clonotype was seen a few times. The chain couples TRBV12-3 or TRBV12-4 to TRBJ2-7; the D gene is possibly TRBD2 (5 bases). V was clipped by 6 bases and J by 4 bases, with 13 bases between them. The CDR3 is 13 amino acids. Written as DNA, the CDR3 is TGTGCCAGCAGATCCGGACTGATTTACGAGCAGTACTTC. It yields the protein CASRSGLIYEQYF.

The chain joins TRBV7-9 to TRBJ1-4; D gene unclear. V lost 7 bases and J lost 6, with 15 bases in between. Germline lookup yields CDR1 SEHNR and CDR2 FQNEAQ (reference sequence). This CDR3 region has 14 residues. CDR3 residues: CASMRTSGDEKLFF. CDR3 nucleotides: TGTGCCAGCATGCGGACTAGTGGCGATGAAAAACTGTTTTTT.

Ten or more counts support this clonotype. The J gene is TRBJ2-3, the V gene TRBV20-1; TRBD2 aligns across 11 bases. V dropped 3 bases and J dropped 5; count of bases not matched to a gene: 7. The length of the CDR3 is 15 residues. From germline, CDR1 is DFQATT and CDR2 SNEGSKA (reference sequence). The CDR3 nucleotides read TGCAGTGCTAGCTCGCTAGCGGGGGGAGGAGATACGCAGTATTTT. Protein: CSASSLAGGGDTQYF.

The chain joins TRBV12-3 or TRBV12-4 to TRBJ2-5; D perhaps matches TRBD2 (6 bases). Trimming took off 2 bases at V and 4 bases at J, with 11 bases between the two ends. This CDR3 spans 14 amino acids. CDR3 sequence: CASSLSRGGETQYF. DNA of the CDR3: TGTGCCAGCAGTTTAAGTCGGGGAGGAGAGACCCAGTACTTC.

This clonotype was counted only a few times. The CDR3 bases are TGTGCCAGCAGCCCAAGGGTGGGACAGGGGTTCTACGAGCAGTACTTC. Translation: CASSPRVGQGFYEQYF. The chain couples TRBV11-2 to TRBJ2-7, with 10 bases fitting TRBD1. Germline CDR1 SGHAT, CDR2 FQNNGV. The CDR3 covers 16 residues. The V and J ends lost 5 bases and 3 bases, in that order; junction bases with no gene match: 10.

This chain links TRBV11-3 with TRBJ2-3; 9 bases match TRBD2. V shed 2 bases, J shed 6 bases, and the junction held 6 bases outside the gene matches. Germline assignment: CDR1 SGHNT and CDR2 YENEEA. The CDR3 length is 15 residues. The CDR3 reads CASSLPSGGTDTQYF. CDR3 nucleotide sequence: TGTGCCAGCAGCTTACCCAGCGGGGGGACGGATACGCAGTATTTT.

This chain connects TRBV2 to TRBJ2-7, with D unclear. Trimming took off 4 bases at V and 2 bases at J, with 12 bases between the two ends. Looked up from germline, CDR1 is SNHLY and CDR2 is FYNNEI. The CDR3 has 14 amino acids. The CDR3 nucleotides read TGTGCCAGCAGTGCTCAGGCCTTGACCTACGAGCAGTACTTC. Translated: CASSAQALTYEQYF.

This clonotype was recorded a few times. The chain recombines TRBV6-5 with TRBJ2-1, with a tentative D call TRBD1 (5 bases). The V end lost 2 bases, the J end lost 7 bases, and 15 bases lay between the germline ends. The CDR3 spans 15 residues. Germline V gene lookup returns CDR1 MNHEY and CDR2 SVGAGI. The CDR3 sequence: CASSYGASPWNEQFF. DNA for the CDR3: TGTGCCAGCAGTTACGGGGCTAGTCCTTGGAATGAGCAGTTCTTC.